There are a few counts of the clone carrying this T cell receptor (beta chain). This specimen comes from a study of HIV-infected patients and healthy controls. This CDR3 has 16 amino acids. J gave up 4 bases and V 6 bases, and 10 bases lay outside the gene matches. TCRdb redid the calling of the 5' RACE reads with MiXCR, one entry per CDR3 protein. The table shows around 58,000 distinct CDR3 sequences, with approximately 21% occurring only once. The chain uses TRBV12-3 or TRBV12-4 and TRBJ1-1, with 11 bases fitting TRBD1. Sequencing input: CD4+ T cells from blood. The TCR sequence derives from a human donor in good health. DNA of the CDR3: TGTGCCAGCAGGAGGAGATCCGGGACAGGGGGCACTGAAGCTTTCTTT. It yields the protein CASRRRSGTGGTEAFF.